These 9 T cell receptor beta chains share one sample of origin, sequenced in a study of beta chain features in type 1 diabetes. Study conclusions and caveats: Type 1 diabetes patients had TCRB CDR3s that were shorter (moderately but significantly so) in all four CD4+ subsets.

No cognate antigen is known for these TCRs. cDNA synthesis used the whole RNA isolate, giving expressed TCRB sequences. Data came from immunoSEQ multiplex PCR; TCRdb stores just in-frame clones and leaves some out. The table includes 600,000 to 700,000 clones, 12% detected once. Sequencing was carried out using naive CD4+ T cells from blood. These receptors came from a man aged 30 to 45 with type 1 diabetes.

The rearrangement uses TRBV27 and TRBJ1-2; no clear D. Germline V lookup: CDR1 MNHEY, CDR2 SMNVEV (reference sequence). This CDR3 has 16 amino acids. V lost 1 base to trimming and J lost 2 bases, with 14 bases between them. The CDR3 DNA sequence: TGTGCCAGCAGTTTATTGCCCTTAACAGTGAACTATGGCTACACCTTC. Amino acid sequence: CASSLLPLTVNYGYTF.

CDR3 sequence reads: CAISGAAGDSTDTQYF. In DNA form, the CDR3 reads TGTGCCATCAGTGGCGCTGCGGGGGATAGCACAGATACGCAGTATTTT. The genes are TRBV10-3 and TRBJ2-3, with 7 bases identical to TRBD2. Trimming cost V 4 bases and J 0 bases; bases outside gene matches: 7. The length of the CDR3 is 16 residues. Germline V gives CDR1 ENHRY, CDR2 SYGVKD.

This clone was recorded a few times. CDR3 nucleotide sequence: TGTGCCAGCAGTTACGGGGTGCCCCCCTACAATGAGCAGTTCTTC. Protein product: CASSYGVPPYNEQFF. The genes are TRBV6-5 and TRBJ2-1; no definite D call. The V and J ends lost 2 bases and 2 bases respectively, with 10 bases between them. Germline V CDR1 and CDR2: MNHEY, SVGAGI. This CDR3 comprises 15 residues.

V is TRBV6-5 and J is TRBJ1-2, with 9 bases identical to TRBD1. The CDR3 loop spans 15 amino acids. The trim removed 7 bases at V and 1 base at J, leaving 7 bases unmatched. The germline V gene has CDR1 MNHEY and CDR2 SVGAGI. In DNA, the CDR3 is TGTGCCAGCAAAAACCGGGACAGGGATAACTATGGCTACACCTTC. Amino acid sequence: CASKNRDRDNYGYTF.

As to this clone: Within the sample, other DNA sequences also encode this same CDR3. V and J are TRBV28 and TRBJ1-2, with 7 nucleotides matching TRBD1. The CDR3 consists of 12 residues. The V gene end was trimmed by 5 bases and the J gene end by 4 bases; junction bases not matched to a gene: 1. Germline CDR1 is MDHEN and CDR2 is SYDVKM. In nucleotides, the CDR3 is TGTGCCAGCAGTCGGACAGGCTATGGCTACACCTTC. It codes for CASSRTGYGYTF.

This clone has more than one count but fewer than ten. The rearrangement uses TRBV6-5 and TRBJ2-6, with D possibly being TRBD1 (6 bases). The CDR3 runs to 14 residues. CDR1 and CDR2 from the germline V gene are MNHEY and SVGAGI. Trimming left V 2 bases short and J 12 bases short, with 14 bases between. The CDR3 DNA is TGTGCCAGCAGTTACCCAACGGACAGTTTCGTCCTGACTTTC. Translating gives CASSYPTDSFVLTF.

The sample holds a few counts of this clone. The chain uses TRBV5-4 and TRBJ1-1; maybe TRBD1 (5 bases). Deletions cut 7 bases from V and 4 bases from J, with 17 bases between. CDR1 is SGHNT and CDR2 is YYREEE in the germline V gene (reference sequence). This CDR3 comprises 14 residues. DNA for the CDR3: TGTGCCAGCGATATGGCAGGGTCGGGCACTGAAGCTTTCTTT. Protein sequence: CASDMAGSGTEAFF.

Only a few counts were recorded for this clone. The chain joins TRBV18 to TRBJ2-5; D unresolved. V was shortened by 2 bases and J by 3 bases, with 4 bases between the two germline ends. This CDR3 is 12 amino acids long. In germline, CDR1 is KGHSH, CDR2 LQKENI. CDR3 in DNA: TGTGCCAGCTCACCAAATAAAGAGACCCAGTACTTC. Its translation: CASSPNKETQYF.

In this sample, this clone turned up a few times. V gene TRBV7-2 combines with J gene TRBJ2-1; the match to TRBD1 covers 7 bases. CDR1 and CDR2 (germline): SGHTA, FQGNSA. This CDR3 contains 16 residues. V was pared by 5 bases and J by 6 bases, with 13 bases of the junction left unmatched. CDR3 sequence reads: CASSPPDRVRLNEQFF. DNA of the CDR3: TGTGCCAGCAGCCCCCCTGACAGGGTTCGTCTCAATGAGCAGTTCTTC.